This is a list of T cell receptor beta chains from one sample in a study of somatic mutations in cytotoxic T cells in rheumatoid arthritis. Here immunoSEQ multiplex PCR was the method, and the copy in TCRdb shows in-frame clones only, minus some. The sample has roughly 30,000 clones, 70% to 90% seen once. The material sequenced was CD8+ T cells sorted from blood. The receptor set was obtained from an adult with rheumatoid arthritis. Each CDR3 is given with its conserved first and last residue. D genes are given only for firm matches. Size tells how often a clone was seen (once, few, many) or the class of an expanded clone, and some rows leave it out.

V gene,J gene,clone size,D gene,CDR3 DNA,CDR3 protein
TRBV15,TRBJ1-3,-,-,TGTGCCACCAGCGGTCAGGACGCAAACACCATATATTTT,CATSGQDANTIYF
TRBV4-3,TRBJ2-7,-,-,TGCGCCAGCAGTCCCGGGCTAACCTACGAGCAGTACTTC,CASSPGLTYEQYF
TRBV7-6,TRBJ2-7,-,-,TGTGCCAGCAGCTTAAGCACCGGGGGCCACGAGCAGTACTTC,CASSLSTGGHEQYF
TRBV6-1,TRBJ1-5,-,-,TGTGCCAGCAGTGACTTTGGGGTTAGCAATCAGCCCCAGCATTTT,CASSDFGVSNQPQHF
TRBV28,TRBJ2-7,once,-,TGTGCCAGCGGGAGACGTGAACAACCCTACGAGCAGTACTTC,CASGRREQPYEQYF
TRBV10-3,TRBJ1-6,-,-,TGTGCCATCAGTGGGTTGGATTCACCCCTCCACTTT,CAISGLDSPLHF
TRBV29-1,TRBJ1-4,-,-,TGCAGCGTTGAAGAGGGGGCTGGTGAAAAACTGTTTTTT,CSVEEGAGEKLFF
TRBV6-5,TRBJ2-1,-,-,TGTGCCAGCAGTTTAGATAAGTCTTATGAGCAGTTCTTC,CASSLDKSYEQFF
TRBV6-1,TRBJ2-5,-,-,TGTGCCAGCAGTGCCAACCGGGGTGAGACCCAGTACTTC,CASSANRGETQYF
TRBV7-3,TRBJ2-1,-,TRBD2,TGTGCCAGCAGCCCCATCCCCGGGAGGGGCGGTTACAATGAGCAGTTCTTC,CASSPIPGRGGYNEQFF
TRBV5-8,TRBJ1-2,-,-,TGTGCCAGCAGCTTGGGTTGGGACAACTATGGCTACACCTTC,CASSLGWDNYGYTF
TRBV5-8,TRBJ2-3,-,-,TGTGCCAGCAGCTTGCTCGTGGCAGGGGCAGATACGCAGTATTTT,CASSLLVAGADTQYF
TRBV11-2,TRBJ2-7,-,TRBD1,TGTGCCAGCAGCCAGACAGGGGGGAACGAGCAGTACTTC,CASSQTGGNEQYF
TRBV27,TRBJ2-1,-,TRBD2,TGTGCCAGCAGTCCAATAGCGGGAGGGCCCGATGAGCAGTTCTTC,CASSPIAGGPDEQFF
TRBV6-5,TRBJ2-7,-,TRBD1,TGTGCCAGCAGTTATTTCTACGACAGGGGCCCCTACGAGCAGTACTTC,CASSYFYDRGPYEQYF
TRBV7-9,TRBJ2-3,-,-,TGTGCCAGCAGCCCGACAGGGAGGGCAGATACGCAGTATTTT,CASSPTGRADTQYF
TRBV19,TRBJ2-1,-,TRBD2,TGTGCCAGTAGTACGTCGGGGGGCTACAATGAGCAGTTCTTC,CASSTSGGYNEQFF
TRBV7-2,TRBJ1-2,-,TRBD1,TGTGCCAGCAGTTATACAGGGGAACCTAACTATGGCTACACCTTC,CASSYTGEPNYGYTF
TRBV7-9,TRBJ1-6,-,-,TGTGCCAGCAGCTTAGCGAGCTCGGAAGACGGTTCACCCCTCCACTTT,CASSLASSEDGSPLHF
TRBV9,TRBJ1-5,-,-,TGTGCCAGCAGCCCCGGACAGCCAAAGGGCAATCAGCCCCAGCATTTT,CASSPGQPKGNQPQHF
TRBV11-2,TRBJ2-7,-,-,TGTGCCAGCACCTTGGGGGGCTACGAGCAGTACTTC,CASTLGGYEQYF
TRBV5-6,TRBJ2-7,few,-,TGTGCCAGCAGCTTGGGGAGGGAGGTGGACTTC,CASSLGREVDF
TRBV19,TRBJ1-2,-,-,TGTGCCAGTAGTCTCTCCGGTGACTATGGCTACACCTTC,CASSLSGDYGYTF
TRBV5-1,TRBJ2-5,-,-,TGCGCCAGCAGCTTGGGGACGCTTACCCTTAAAGAGACCCAGTACTTC,CASSLGTLTLKETQYF
TRBV5-1,TRBJ2-5,-,TRBD1,TGCGCCAGCAGCAACACAGGGGTCCGAGAGACCCAGTACTTC,CASSNTGVRETQYF
TRBV27,TRBJ2-5,-,-,TGTGCCAGCAGTTTCGGATCGGGGGTGGGGACCCAGTACTTC,CASSFGSGVGTQYF
TRBV27,TRBJ1-6,-,-,TGTGCCAGCAGTTCCAGGGGAAATTCACCCCTCCACTTT,CASSSRGNSPLHF
TRBV7-9,TRBJ2-3,-,-,TGTGCCAGCAGCCCTCCCTTACTCCTTTTTGGAGATACGCAGTATTTT,CASSPPLLLFGDTQYF
TRBV4-3,TRBJ2-1,-,-,TGCGCCAGCAGCCAAGAAGGGACACCCTACAATGAGCAGTTCTTC,CASSQEGTPYNEQFF
TRBV27,TRBJ2-1,-,-,TGTGCCAGCAACTTCGGGGGATCTCCCTACAATGAGCAGTTCTTC,CASNFGGSPYNEQFF
TRBV7-9,TRBJ2-1,-,-,TGTGCCAGCAGCTTTACATCCCTGGGACCGGCCCACAATGAGCAGTTCTTC,CASSFTSLGPAHNEQFF
TRBV2,TRBJ1-5,once,-,TGTGCCAGCAGCCCTGGTACTATCGGGCAGCCCCAGCATTTT,CASSPGTIGQPQHF
TRBV7-8,TRBJ2-2,-,-,TGTGCCAGCAGCTTAGCGCCCCAGTTTAGCGTCGCGGCCGGGGAGCTGTTTTTT,CASSLAPQFSVAAGELFF
TRBV30,TRBJ2-2,-,-,TGTGCCTGGAACACTGAAAACACCGGGGAGCTGTTTTTT,CAWNTENTGELFF
TRBV19,TRBJ1-4,-,-,TGTGCCAGTACCTTCGGGGGTAATGAAAAACTGTTTTTT,CASTFGGNEKLFF
TRBV5-4,TRBJ2-3,once,TRBD2,TGTGCCAGCAGCTTGGGGATAGGCGGGGGTAGCACAGATACGCAGTATTTT,CASSLGIGGGSTDTQYF
TRBV4-1,TRBJ1-1,-,TRBD1,TGCGCCAGCAGCCTCGACCCGGGACAGGTAAATGAGGCTTTCTTT,CASSLDPGQVNEAFF
TRBV7-8,TRBJ2-3,-,-,TGTGCCAGCAGCAGCCATAGCACAGATACGCAGTATTTT,CASSSHSTDTQYF
TRBV9,TRBJ2-3,once,TRBD2,TGTGCCAGCAGCGCGGGAGGGTTTGGCACAGATACGCAGTATTTT,CASSAGGFGTDTQYF
TRBV4-1,TRBJ2-1,-,-,TGCGCCAGCAGCCTTTTAGGCCAGGGGATCAACAATGAGCAGTTCTTC,CASSLLGQGINNEQFF
TRBV6-6,TRBJ2-7,-,-,TGTGCCAGCAGTTATGAACTTCGGGGCTACGAGCAGTACTTC,CASSYELRGYEQYF
TRBV13,TRBJ1-2,-,TRBD1,TGTGCCAGCAGCTCGACAGGGGGTGGCTATGGCTACACCTTC,CASSSTGGGYGYTF
TRBV27,TRBJ2-1,once,TRBD1,TGTGCCAGCAGTTTAGGGACAGGGGGTTACAATGAGCAGTTCTTC,CASSLGTGGYNEQFF
TRBV27,TRBJ2-7,-,TRBD2,TGTGCCAGCAGTGCCGGGACGGGGGGCTACGAGCAGTACTTC,CASSAGTGGYEQYF
TRBV28,TRBJ1-5,-,-,TGTGCCAGCAGTTTGCAAGGGTATCAGCCCCAGCATTTT,CASSLQGYQPQHF
TRBV6-1,TRBJ1-5,-,-,TGTGCCAGCAGTGGAACAGGGCTCGGACAGCCCCAGCATTTT,CASSGTGLGQPQHF
TRBV13,TRBJ2-1,-,-,TGTGCCAGCAGCTTAGGATGGGGGGTCTCCGGGAGTGAGCAGTTCTTC,CASSLGWGVSGSEQFF
TRBV18,TRBJ2-1,-,TRBD2,TGTGCCAGCTCACCACCGGATCCGGGAGGTGCCTACAATGAGCAGTTCTTC,CASSPPDPGGAYNEQFF
TRBV29-1,TRBJ2-2,-,-,TGCAGCGTTTTACAGGAGGCCGGGGAGCTGTTTTTT,CSVLQEAGELFF
TRBV5-4,TRBJ2-5,-,-,TGTGCCAGCAGCGAGGATCTAGGGGGGGCCGAGACCCAGTACTTC,CASSEDLGGAETQYF
TRBV9,TRBJ1-1,-,-,TGTGCCAGCAGCGTAGGGGATTTCGCTGAAGCTTTCTTT,CASSVGDFAEAFF
TRBV5-1,TRBJ1-4,-,TRBD1,TGCGCCAGCAAGTCTACAGGGGAAGAAAAACTGTTTTTT,CASKSTGEEKLFF
TRBV9,TRBJ1-3,-,TRBD1,TGTGCCAGCAGTCTAGGGACAGGTTTCAGCACCATATATTTT,CASSLGTGFSTIYF